The 10 T cell receptor beta chains below come from one sample, sequenced in a study of identical twins. Each CDR3 protein is one row after TCRdb ran MiXCR on the 5' RACE reads. The sample consists of a few hundred thousand distinct CDR3 sequences, over 8.5% of them appearing once. These data also featured in a second study, about yellow fever vaccine responses in identical twins.

Input material: PBMCs. The receptors were sampled from a woman between 18 and 29 years old in good health.

This clonotype was detected only a few times. The gene calls are TRBV7-9 and TRBJ2-1; D ambiguous. Germline-derived CDR1 and CDR2 are SEHNR and FQNEAQ (reference sequence). Trimming took 7 bases from V and 5 from J, leaving 12 bases between them. This CDR3 comprises 13 residues. The CDR3 bases are TGTGCCAGCATTGTGGGCGGCCACAATGAGCAGTTCTTC. It yields the protein CASIVGGHNEQFF.

V usage is TRBV6-1 and J usage is TRBJ1-4, with 7 bases identical to TRBD1. This CDR3 is built from 14 residues. Germline V gene data show CDR1 as MNHNS and CDR2 as SASEGT. Trimming cost V 6 bases and J 13 bases; bases outside gene matches: 14. The CDR3 spells CASSTGTATGVLFF. The CDR3 DNA is TGTGCCAGCAGCACCGGGACAGCGACCGGGGTACTGTTTTTT.

The sample holds a few counts of this clonotype. The rearrangement uses TRBV7-2 and TRBJ2-7; weak D call: TRBD1 (6 bases). Germline values: CDR1 SGHTA, CDR2 FQGNSA. Trimming cost V 5 bases and J 5 bases, with 10 bases left between them. The CDR3 length is 12 residues. This CDR3 reads CASSIDRNEQYF. CDR3 DNA sequence: TGTGCCAGCAGCATCGACAGGAACGAGCAGTACTTC. The whole variable domain, remainder taken from reference TRBV7-2 and TRBJ2-7, is GAGVSQSPSNKVTEKGKDVELRCDPISGHTALYWYRQSLGQGLEFLIYFQGNSAPDKSGLPSDRFSAERTGGSVSTLTIQRTQQEDSAVYLCASSIDRNEQYFGPGTRLTVT.

This clonotype has at least ten counts. The chain uses TRBV12-3 or TRBV12-4 and TRBJ2-5; TRBD2 matches 11 bases. This CDR3 contains 16 residues. With 5 bases clipped from V and 4 bases from J, the junction kept 9 bases outside the gene matches. CDR3 residues: CASSSQGLAGGETQYF. CDR3 nucleotides: TGTGCCAGCAGTAGTCAAGGGCTAGCGGGAGGAGAGACCCAGTACTTC.

As for this clonotype: The junction differs from germline at one of its ends, possibly a read error. The chain is built from TRBV3-1 and TRBJ2-7; 8 bases agree with TRBD1. CDR1 and CDR2 from the germline V gene are LGHDT and YNNKEL (reference sequence). This CDR3 has 17 residues. This chain's CDR3 is CASSQDRWQGAAYEQHF. The CDR3 nucleotides are TGTGCCAGCAGCCAAGATCGCTGGCAGGGGGCAGCATACGAGCAGCACTTC.

This clonotype was detected many times. This chain connects TRBV28 to TRBJ2-7; the match to TRBD2 covers 8 bases. The CDR3 contains 14 residues. The V and J ends lost 2 bases and 8 bases, in that order; junction bases with no gene match: 8. Looked up from germline, CDR1 is MDHEN and CDR2 is SYDVKM. CDR3 in DNA: TGTGCCAGCAGTTTAATTGGGACTAGTCCGAAGCAGTACTTC. This translates into CASSLIGTSPKQYF.

V is TRBV7-3 and J is TRBJ2-1; unclear D gene. CDR3 length equals 13 residues. V gave up 1 base and J gave up 7 bases, with 8 bases separating them. Germline lookup yields CDR1 SGHTA and CDR2 FQGTGA. CDR3 DNA: TGTGCCAGCAGCTTAAAAGGGCCGAATGAGCAGTTCTTC. Its translation: CASSLKGPNEQFF.

This clonotype has a count of ten or more. The rearrangement uses TRBV5-6 and TRBJ2-7; 8 positions agree with TRBD1. The CDR3 is 12 amino acids. The V and J ends lost 4 bases and 8 bases, in that order; junction bases with no gene match: 5. Per germline, CDR1 SGHDT and CDR2 YYEEEE. CDR3 loop: CASSTGQDKQYF. The CDR3 DNA is TGTGCCAGCAGCACGGGACAGGATAAGCAGTACTTC.

In its sample, this clonotype was seen many times. This CDR3 reads CASDEGARNEQFF. DNA for the CDR3: TGTGCCAGCGACGAGGGGGCCCGCAATGAGCAGTTCTTC. The genes are TRBV7-9 and TRBJ2-1, with TRBD1 identical over 7 bases. The germline V gene encodes CDR1 SEHNR and CDR2 FQNEAQ (reference sequence). V dropped 8 bases and J dropped 6; count of bases not matched to a gene: 7. The CDR3 extends over 13 amino acids.

This clonotype came up a few times. The genes are TRBV5-1 and TRBJ2-7, with D possibly being TRBD2 (6 bases). The CDR3 runs 15 residues. The germline gives CDR1 SGHRS, CDR2 YFSETQ. The germline V and J ends were trimmed by 2 bases and 3 bases, with 15 bases remaining between them. The CDR3 coding sequence is TGCGCCAGCAGCTTCTTTACTGGGGGGTACTACGAGCAGTACTTC. Translation: CASSFFTGGYYEQYF.